This paragraph reports one TCR beta chain. Its matching antigen is unknown. Authors of the study amplified TCR beta CDR3 regions from RNA transcripts. TCR CDR3 underwent first-round RT-PCR with the HTBI primer set. TCRdb redid the calling of the multiplex PCR reads with MiXCR, one entry per CDR3 protein. Here the sample spans hundreds of thousands of distinct CDR3 sequences, about 15% being singletons. The source of the sample is a study of T cells in Graves' hyperthyroidism and ophthalmopathy. Overall study findings and caveats: Blood samples included most of the expanded thyroid clonotypes exceeding 0.001.

Extraction of PBMCs used under 13 ml of fresh peripheral blood. The CDR3 totals 19 residues. Germline values: CDR1 SGHTA, CDR2 FQGNSA. V trimming: 6 bases; J trimming: 0 bases; junction bases outside the gene matches: 12. V gene TRBV7-2 combines with J gene TRBJ2-6; 9 positions agree with TRBD1. This TCR derives from a man younger than 35 with Graves' ophthalmopathy. Source material: blood. In DNA form, the CDR3 reads TGTGCCAGCAGGCCAGCGGGACAGGGTTTTGTCTCTGGGGCCAACGTCCTGACTTTC. It codes for CASRPAGQGFVSGANVLTF. The full variable domain, its missing parts supplied by reference TRBV7-2 and TRBJ2-6, is GAGVSQSPSNKVTEKGKDVELRCDPISGHTALYWYRQSLGQGLEFLIYFQGNSAPDKSGLPSDRFSAERTGGSVSTLTIQRTQQEDSAVYLCASRPAGQGFVSGANVLTFGAGSRLTVL.